What follows are 30 T cell receptor beta chains derived from one specimen sequenced in a study of blood T cell repertoires in COVID-19 (dated by TCRdb to the early 2020s). Library preparation was by the immunoSEQ multiplex PCR assay. TCRdb re-hosts the immuneACCESS table, in-frame sequences only. Its copies lack some clones; in the studies checked, an unresolved V gene accounts for under half of them, and the cause for the rest is not known. Present in this sample are hundreds of thousands of clones, 88% of which were seen just once. Roughly 12% of the sample goes to the ten largest clones. Specimen: peripheral blood. The receptors stem from a woman aged 45-65 years with COVID-19, enrolled during active disease.

J is TRBJ1-1 and V is TRBV5-1; D perhaps matches TRBD1 (6 bases). The ends were cut back, 4 bases at V and 4 bases at J, with 17 bases in the middle. CDR1 is SGHRS, CDR2 YFSETQ, per germline. The CDR3 covers 15 residues. In DNA form, the CDR3 reads TGCGCCAGCAGCCTCCAGGGGCATTTTGGCACTGAAGCTTTCTTT. This sequence encodes CASSLQGHFGTEAFF. Together with reference TRBV5-1 and TRBJ1-1, the CDR3 gives the full variable domain: KAGVTQTPRYLIKTRGQQVTLSCSPISGHRSVSWYQQTPGQGLQFLFEYFSETQRNKGNFPGRFSGRQFSNSRSEMNVSTLELGDSALYLCASSLQGHFGTEAFFGQGTRLTVV.

The chain is built from TRBV29-1 and TRBJ1-1; perhaps TRBD1 as D (5 bases). The V gene lost 0 bases and the J gene lost 7 bases, with 12 bases spanning the gap. CDR3 length: 13 amino acids. The germline gives CDR1 SQVTM, CDR2 ANQGSEA. This CDR3 reads CSVEEWQGGEAFF. In nucleotides, the CDR3 is TGCAGCGTTGAAGAGTGGCAGGGCGGTGAAGCTTTCTTT.

The chain joins TRBV13 to TRBJ1-1, with D hard to call. CDR1 PRHDT and CDR2 FYEKMQ come from the germline V gene (reference sequence). Trimming left V 3 bases short and J 10 bases short, with 15 bases between. There are 13 residues in the CDR3. The CDR3 reads CASSFGQAEGAFF. The CDR3 DNA follows: TGTGCCAGCAGCTTCGGGCAGGCCGAGGGAGCTTTCTTT.

The V gene is TRBV6-1, the J gene TRBJ2-7; 11 nucleotides line up with TRBD2. This CDR3 spans 21 amino acids. Germline V lookup: CDR1 MNHNS, CDR2 SASEGT. With V trimmed by 1 base and J by 3 bases, 20 bases remained unmatched. The CDR3 loop reads CASSEGLAGPFVPQRNYEQYF. CDR3 in DNA: TGTGCCAGCAGTGAAGGACTAGCGGGACCTTTTGTCCCCCAACGCAACTACGAGCAGTACTTC.

The chain has TRBV5-4 and TRBJ1-2; D might be TRBD1 (5 bases). Germline V lookup: CDR1 SGHNT, CDR2 YYREEE (reference sequence). This CDR3 comprises 14 residues. Deletions cut 0 bases from V and 5 bases from J, with 11 bases between. This CDR3 reads CASSLAGMRYGYTF. The CDR3 DNA follows: TGTGCCAGCAGCTTGGCAGGGATGAGATATGGCTACACCTTC.

This chain connects TRBV5-1 to TRBJ2-3; 8 bases are a match to TRBD1. Germline V gene sequence: CDR1 SGHRS, CDR2 YFSETQ. The CDR3 is 15 residues long. The V gene end was trimmed by 3 bases and the J gene end by 2 bases; junction bases not matched to a gene: 5. The CDR3 DNA reads as TGCGCCAGCAGCTCCCTGCAGGGGGCCACAGATACGCAGTATTTT. Translating it yields CASSSLQGATDTQYF.

The genes are TRBV7-9 and TRBJ1-6; TRBD1 is a possible D gene (5 bases). Germline CDR1 SEHNR, CDR2 FQNEAQ (reference sequence). With 0 bases removed from V and 9 bases from J, the gap between germline ends came to 9 bases. The CDR3 covers 14 residues. The CDR3 protein is CASSLAGVGSPLHF. Here the CDR3 DNA reads TGTGCCAGCAGCTTAGCAGGGGTAGGTTCACCCCTCCACTTT.

The CDR3 is CASSREVINYGYTF. CDR3 sequence (DNA): TGCGCCAGCAGCAGGGAGGTCATTAACTATGGCTACACCTTC. The rearrangement uses TRBV5-1 and TRBJ1-2; no firm D call. The V gene lost 4 bases and the J gene lost 1 base, with 11 bases spanning the gap. This CDR3 spans 14 amino acids. Germline V gene data show CDR1 as SGHRS and CDR2 as YFSETQ. The entire variable domain, with the rest obtained from reference TRBV5-1 and TRBJ1-2, is as follows: KAGVTQTPRYLIKTRGQQVTLSCSPISGHRSVSWYQQTPGQGLQFLFEYFSETQRNKGNFPGRFSGRQFSNSRSEMNVSTLELGDSALYLCASSREVINYGYTFGSGTRLTVV.

This clone was counted only a few times. The chain joins TRBV5-6 to TRBJ2-7; 10 positions agree with TRBD1. Trimming took 4 bases from V and 1 from J; bases not matched to a gene: 5. The CDR3 is 15 amino acids. Germline CDR1 is SGHDT and CDR2 is YYEEEE. DNA for the CDR3: TGTGCCAGCAGCCCGGGACAGGGGTTTTCCTACGAGCAGTACTTC. Residues: CASSPGQGFSYEQYF. Filled out from reference TRBV5-6 and TRBJ2-7, the complete variable domain reads DAGVTQSPTHLIKTRGQQVTLRCSPKSGHDTVSWYQQALGQGPQFIFQYYEEEERQRGNFPDRFSGHQFPNYSSELNVNALLLGDSALYLCASSPGQGFSYEQYFGPGTRLTVT.

The V call is TRBV20-1, the J call TRBJ1-5, with 9 nucleotides matching TRBD1. The length of the CDR3 is 15 residues. Germline V gene lookup returns CDR1 DFQATT and CDR2 SNEGSKA (reference sequence). With V trimmed by 3 bases and J by 5 bases, 8 bases remained unmatched. The CDR3 spells CSASVLGQGHQPQHF. CDR3 DNA: TGCAGTGCTAGTGTCCTGGGACAGGGCCATCAGCCCCAGCATTTT.

This chain joins TRBV9 and TRBJ1-1; 8 positions agree with TRBD1. The CDR3 consists of 15 residues. J lost 6 bases, V lost 3 bases, and 10 bases had no gene match. Germline V gene sequence: CDR1 SGDLS, CDR2 YYNGEE. CDR3 sequence (DNA): TGTGCCAGCAGCGAGGCTCAGGGGGCATGGGCTGAAGCTTTCTTT. This gives the protein CASSEAQGAWAEAFF.

The rearrangement uses TRBV10-1 and TRBJ1-6; possible D gene TRBD1, 6 bases. Trimming left V 8 bases short and J 0 bases short, with 14 bases between. CDR1 is WNHNN, CDR2 SYGVQD, per germline (reference sequence). The CDR3 has 16 amino acids. This chain's CDR3 is CASGRQDSSYNSPLHF. CDR3 nucleotides: TGCGCCAGCGGGAGACAGGACAGCTCCTATAATTCACCCCTCCACTTT.

The rearrangement links TRBV3-1 (or the pseudogene TRBV3-2) to TRBJ2-1, with TRBD2 identical over 8 bases. The CDR3 consists of 15 residues. Losses at the gene ends were 1 base for V and 8 bases for J; bases not matched to a gene: 7. Germline V gene lookup returns CDR1 LGHDT and CDR2 YNNKEL (reference sequence). Written as DNA, the CDR3 is TGTGCCAGCAGCCAAGCTACTAGCGGTTCCCATGAGCAGTTCTTC. It specifies CASSQATSGSHEQFF.

This clone came up a few times. The V gene is TRBV12-3 or TRBV12-4, the J gene TRBJ2-7; 9 bases agree with TRBD1. Trimming at V came to 6 bases and at J to 2 bases, leaving 2 bases not matched to a gene. The CDR3 has 13 amino acids. CDR3 nucleotides: TGTGCCAGCAGGTGGACAGGGGCCTACGAGCAGTACTTC. Residues: CASRWTGAYEQYF.

J is TRBJ1-5 and V is TRBV19, with TRBD1 as a possible D gene (5 bases). CDR3 length equals 14 residues. CDR1 and CDR2 (germline): LNHDA, SQIVND (reference sequence). V was clipped by 7 bases and J by 0 bases, with 10 bases between them. The CDR3 DNA sequence: TGTGCCAGTATTCATCAGGGTAGCAATCAGCCCCAGCATTTT. Its translation is CASIHQGSNQPQHF. Based on the CDR3 plus reference TRBV19 and TRBJ1-5, the full variable domain is DGGITQSPKYLFRKEGQNVTLSCEQNLNHDAMYWYRQDPGQGLRLIYYSQIVNDFQKGDIAEGYSVSREKKESFPLTVTSAQKNPTAFYLCASIHQGSNQPQHFGDGTRLSIL.

The chain couples TRBV12-2 to TRBJ2-2; the table names TRBD2, a call not compared with the DNA. TRBV12-2 is assigned pseudogene status. The CDR3 has 13 amino acids. This CDR3 is CASRLLSGGELFF. The DNA for the CDR3 is TGTGCAAGTCGCTTGCTTAGCGGGGGGGAGCTGTTTTTT.

This clone was observed a single time. V is TRBV3-1 (or the pseudogene TRBV3-2) and J is TRBJ1-2, with 11 bases lining up with TRBD1. With 5 bases clipped from V and 4 bases from J, the junction kept 6 bases outside the gene matches. Germline CDR1 LGHDT, CDR2 YNNKEL (reference sequence). The CDR3 has 15 amino acids. CDR3 sequence: CASSGVGTGGYGYTF. CDR3 bases: TGTGCCAGCAGCGGGGTAGGGACAGGGGGCTATGGCTACACCTTC.

The chain combines TRBV5-5 with TRBJ1-3; D is ambiguous. The CDR3 contains 15 residues. Trimming left V 2 bases short and J 0 bases short, with 9 bases between. Germline CDR1 and CDR2: SGHKS and YYEKEE (reference sequence). In DNA, the CDR3 is TGTGCCAGCAGCTTACTAGGGAGCTCTGGAAACACCATATATTTT. It yields the protein CASSLLGSSGNTIYF.

CDR3 in amino acids: CASSYHPRRVSNEQFF. For the CDR3, the DNA is TGTGCCAGCAGTTACCACCCCCGTCGGGTAAGCAATGAGCAGTTCTTC. This chain uses TRBV6-5 with TRBJ2-1; no clear D. Trimming left V 2 bases short and J 6 bases short, with 17 bases between. The length of the CDR3 is 16 residues. Germline CDR1 and CDR2: MNHEY and SVGAGI.

The chain carries TRBV24-1 and TRBJ1-2; D is ambiguous. The CDR3 totals 15 residues. The ends were cut back, 3 bases at V and 2 bases at J, with 12 bases in the middle. Per the germline V gene, CDR1 is KGHDR and CDR2 is SFDVKD. DNA for the CDR3: TGTGCCACCAGTGATCCTCACGGTTCAAACTATGGCTACACCTTC. As protein: CATSDPHGSNYGYTF.

The chain combines TRBV7-2 with TRBJ1-6, with D hard to call. The CDR3 is made up of 15 amino acids. Germline CDR1 SGHTA, CDR2 FQGNSA. Trimming pared 4 bases from V and 10 bases from J, leaving 17 bases between. CDR3 region: CASSWAAIRFSPLHF. DNA for the CDR3: TGTGCCAGCAGCTGGGCCGCGATCAGGTTCTCACCCCTCCACTTT.

The chain couples TRBV3-1 (or the pseudogene TRBV3-2) to TRBJ1-6; tentatively, D is TRBD1 (5 bases). V was cut by 2 bases and J by 10 bases, with 15 bases left in between. In germline, CDR1 is LGHDT, CDR2 YNNKEL (reference sequence). The CDR3 contains 15 residues. The CDR3 loop is CASSQSWGGKSPLHF. The CDR3 DNA reads as TGTGCCAGCAGCCAATCCTGGGGGGGTAAGTCACCCCTCCACTTT.

This sequence joins TRBV14 and TRBJ2-1; 16 positions agree with TRBD2. The CDR3 is 20 amino acids. Germline assignment: CDR1 SGHDN and CDR2 FVKESK. V gave up 4 bases and J gave up 2 bases; unmatched junction bases: 11. CDR3 sequence (DNA): TGTGCCAGCAGCCGAAACCCCGGGACTAGCGGGGGGGCCCCCTACAATGAGCAGTTCTTC. Translating it yields CASSRNPGTSGGAPYNEQFF.

V is TRBV6-6 and J is TRBJ1-1; a possible D gene is TRBD1 (5 bases). The germline V gene has CDR1 MNHNY and CDR2 SVGAGI (reference sequence). V shed 2 bases and J shed 1 base, with 8 bases lying between them. This CDR3 contains 14 residues. CDR3 residues: CASSYPTGNTEAFF. The DNA for the CDR3 is TGTGCCAGCAGTTACCCTACAGGGAACACTGAAGCTTTCTTT.

The count of this clone is one. The chain is built from TRBV3-1 (or the pseudogene TRBV3-2) and TRBJ2-7; 7 nucleotides line up with TRBD1. The CDR3 length is 15 residues. V lost 3 bases to trimming and J lost 3 bases; unmatched junction nucleotides: 8. In germline, CDR1 is LGHDT, CDR2 YNNKEL (reference sequence). The CDR3 region has the DNA TGTGCCAGCAGCCAGTGGGGACAGCTGGACTACGAGCAGTACTTC. The encoded protein is CASSQWGQLDYEQYF.

The chain combines TRBV10-2 with TRBJ2-4; TRBD2 is a possible D gene (6 bases). From germline, CDR1 is WSHSY and CDR2 SAAADI. This CDR3 spans 19 amino acids. Trimming cost V 0 bases and J 0 bases, with 18 bases left between them. The CDR3 nucleotides are TGCGCCAGCAGTGAGTCCCCGGCCGGGACTTTCCTAGCCAAAAACATTCAGTACTTC. Protein product: CASSESPAGTFLAKNIQYF.

This clone turned up a few times. V is TRBV10-2 and J is TRBJ1-2, with D maybe TRBD1 (6 bases). V was shortened by 4 bases and J by 6 bases, with 15 bases between the two germline ends. CDR1 and CDR2 from the germline V gene are WSHSY and SAAADI. This CDR3 contains 14 residues. The CDR3 here is CASSVGAGVDGYTF. The DNA of the CDR3 is TGCGCCAGCAGTGTCGGGGCAGGGGTGGATGGCTACACCTTC.

The chain is built from TRBV23-1 and TRBJ1-3; TRBD1 aligns across 7 bases. TRBV23-1 is reported as an ORF; its role is uncertain. The junction had 6 bases not matched to a gene; V was cut back by 11 bases and J by 2 bases. This CDR3 is built from 13 residues. The CDR3 DNA reads as TGCGCCCGGTACAGGGGCCCTGGAAACACCATATATTTT. It yields the protein CARYRGPGNTIYF.

V is TRBV7-9 and J is TRBJ2-7; 8 nucleotides agree with TRBD1. The germline V gene encodes CDR1 SEHNR and CDR2 FQNEAQ (reference sequence). V lost 3 bases to trimming and J lost 6 bases; unmatched junction nucleotides: 4. The CDR3 has 13 residues. As DNA, the CDR3 is TGTGCCAGCAGCTTTTTTCAGGGGGCCGAGCAGTACTTC. It yields the protein CASSFFQGAEQYF.

The chain employs TRBV14 and TRBJ1-2; D is undetermined. The germline V gene has CDR1 SGHDN and CDR2 FVKESK. Trimming removed 1 base at V and 8 bases at J, with 14 bases between. The CDR3 has 14 residues. CDR3 bases: TGTGCCAGCAGCCAAGCTCCGGGCTCGGGAGGCTACACCTTC. Translation gives CASSQAPGSGGYTF.